The 16 T cell receptor beta chains reported below all come from one sample, sequenced in a study of identical twins. MiXCR, run by TCRdb on the 5' RACE reads, gives a single entry per CDR3 protein. The sample includes 690,000 or so distinct CDR3 sequences, over 5% of them seen just once. Sequencing used naive T cells sorted from blood. These receptors originate from a man aged 18-30 years in good health.

This clonotype was detected only a few times. The gene calls are TRBV11-2 and TRBJ2-4; D is undetermined. V was clipped by 4 bases and J by 0 bases, with 7 bases between them. The CDR3 loop spans 14 amino acids. Germline values: CDR1 SGHAT, CDR2 FQNNGV. The CDR3 sequence is CASSSLRAKNIQYF. The CDR3 bases are TGTGCCAGCAGCTCCTTGAGAGCCAAAAACATTCAGTACTTC.

This clonotype has at least ten counts. The genes are TRBV6-2 or TRBV6-3 and TRBJ2-1; 7 nucleotides line up with TRBD2. The CDR3 covers 13 residues. V shed 7 bases, J shed 2 bases, and the junction held 2 bases outside the gene matches. The germline gives CDR1 MNHEY, CDR2 SVGEGT. The CDR3 spells CASKSGTYNEQFF. The CDR3 nucleotides read TGTGCCAGCAAGAGCGGGACCTACAATGAGCAGTTCTTC.

The gene calls are TRBV12-3 or TRBV12-4 and TRBJ1-5; 7 positions match TRBD1. V was pared by 6 bases and J by 5 bases, with 4 bases of the junction left unmatched. This CDR3 is 13 amino acids long. CDR3: CASRNRGHQPQHF. In DNA form, the CDR3 reads TGTGCCAGCAGGAACAGGGGTCATCAGCCCCAGCATTTT.

With respect to this clonotype: It may be a read error: a sequence one base away is much more abundant. This rearrangement joins TRBV20-1 to TRBJ1-2; 9 bases map to TRBD1. CDR1 is DFQATT, CDR2 SNEGSKA, per germline (reference sequence). V trimming: 0 bases; J trimming: 7 bases; junction bases outside the gene matches: 6. The CDR3 loop spans 14 amino acids. The CDR3 nucleotides are TGCAGTGCTAGAGATGATACAGGGGGCTTTGGCTACACCTTC. Protein sequence: CSARDDTGGFGYTF.

The V and J genes are TRBV6-1 and TRBJ2-2; TRBD2 matches at 8 bases. CDR3 length: 14 residues. V lost 6 bases and J lost 1; bases outside the gene matches: 1. Looked up from germline, CDR1 is MNHNS and CDR2 is SASEGT. DNA for the CDR3: TGTGCCAGCAGGGCGGGAGGGAACACCGGGGAGCTGTTTTTT. It specifies CASRAGGNTGELFF.

The V gene is TRBV25-1, the J gene TRBJ2-3; 8 bases match TRBD1. The germline V gene has CDR1 MGHDK and CDR2 SYGVNS. Trimming removed 8 bases from V and 4 bases from J; junction bases left unmatched: 11. CDR3 length: 15 amino acids. The CDR3 region is CASGNRGILADTQYF. The CDR3 DNA is TGTGCCAGCGGAAACAGGGGGATTTTAGCAGATACGCAGTATTTT.

Many counts were recorded for this clonotype. The V call is TRBV10-3, the J call TRBJ2-5; 8 nucleotides line up with TRBD2. CDR1 and CDR2 from the germline V gene are ENHRY and SYGVKD. The V and J ends lost 11 bases and 2 bases, in that order; junction bases with no gene match: 10. This CDR3 region has 14 residues. The CDR3: CASKTSAIQETQYF. The DNA for the CDR3 is TGTGCCTCGAAGACTAGCGCGATTCAAGAGACCCAGTACTTC.

This clonotype appeared many times. The CDR3 spells CSTSAPSTGELFF. As DNA, the CDR3 is TGCAGCACTAGCGCCCCCTCCACCGGGGAGCTGTTTTTT. The V and J genes are TRBV20-1 and TRBJ2-2, with 7 bases lining up with TRBD2. Germline values: CDR1 DFQATT, CDR2 SNEGSKA (reference sequence). The CDR3 extends over 13 amino acids.

A few counts support this clonotype. V and J are TRBV18 and TRBJ1-2; D gene unclear. Germline CDR1 reads KGHSH; CDR2 reads LQKENI. This CDR3 contains 14 residues. Trimming cost V 3 bases and J 7 bases, with 15 bases left between them. CDR3 DNA sequence: TGTGCCAGCTCACCGGCCGCGCTTTCTGGTGGCTACACCTTC. It yields the protein CASSPAALSGGYTF.

This clonotype was counted only a few times. The V call is TRBV4-3, the J call TRBJ2-6, with 12 bases lining up with TRBD1. V gave up 0 bases and J gave up 5 bases; unmatched junction bases: 11. CDR1 is LGHNA and CDR2 is YSLEER in the germline V gene. This CDR3 comprises 20 residues. Here the CDR3 DNA reads TGCGCCAGCAGCCAAGAAGAAACCGGGACAGGGGGCGCTCGGGCCAACGTCCTGACTTTC. Translation gives CASSQEETGTGGARANVLTF.

CDR3 sequence (DNA): TGTGCCAGCAGCCTCCGTGTAGGACAGTATGCCTACGAGCAGTACGTC. The encoded protein is CASSLRVGQYAYEQYV. This chain connects TRBV13 to TRBJ2-7; perhaps TRBD1 as D (6 bases). The V gene's germline CDR1 is PRHDT and CDR2 FYEKMQ (reference sequence). V lost 5 bases and J 2 bases, leaving 19 bases between the germline ends. The CDR3 runs 16 residues.

This clonotype was observed at least ten times. This chain links TRBV24-1 with TRBJ2-5; tentatively, D is TRBD1 or TRBD2 (5 bases each). V was trimmed by 4 bases and J by 2 bases, leaving 10 bases between them. Germline CDR1 and CDR2: KGHDR and SFDVKD. The CDR3 has 14 residues. CDR3 in DNA: TGTGCCACCAGTGACCGAGGGGAGCAAGAGACCCAGTACTTC. Translated: CATSDRGEQETQYF.

This clonotype occurred a few times. The chain employs TRBV20-1 and TRBJ2-3; possible D gene TRBD2, 6 bases. Germline V CDR1 and CDR2: DFQATT, SNEGSKA (reference sequence). Trimming took off 2 bases at V and 5 bases at J, with 20 bases between the two ends. CDR3 length: 16 amino acids. The CDR3 loop is CSARKQRDPGRDTQYF. The CDR3 region has the DNA TGCAGTGCTAGAAAGCAAAGGGACCCCGGGAGAGATACGCAGTATTTT.

This clonotype was found many times. The chain carries TRBV25-1 and TRBJ2-7; 12 nucleotides agree with TRBD2. Germline V gives CDR1 MGHDK, CDR2 SYGVNS. Trimming removed 7 bases from V and 3 bases from J; junction bases left unmatched: 4. CDR3 length: 14 amino acids. Here the CDR3 DNA reads TGTGCCAGCACAGGACTAGCGGGACGCTACGAGCAGTACGTC. This translates into CASTGLAGRYEQYV.

The chain recombines TRBV4-2 with TRBJ1-1; D may be TRBD1 (6 bases). The V and J ends lost 4 bases and 0 bases respectively, with 15 bases between them. The CDR3 consists of 16 residues. Germline-derived CDR1 and CDR2 are LGHNA and YNFKEQ. The CDR3 loop reads CASSLKRAGVNTEAFF. CDR3 sequence (DNA): TGTGCCAGCAGCCTAAAGCGGGCAGGGGTGAACACTGAAGCTTTCTTT.

This clonotype was detected ten times or more. The genes are TRBV5-1 and TRBJ2-7, with a tentative D call TRBD2 (5 bases). The CDR3 covers 18 residues. Germline V gives CDR1 SGHRS, CDR2 YFSETQ. Trimming removed 4 bases at V and 2 bases at J, with 25 bases between. The DNA of the CDR3 is TGCGCCAGCAGCCCGGCAGACGCGAGGGTTCCAAAGACCTACGAGCAGTACTTC. This encodes CASSPADARVPKTYEQYF. The whole variable domain, remainder taken from reference TRBV5-1 and TRBJ2-7, is KAGVTQTPRYLIKTRGQQVTLSCSPISGHRSVSWYQQTPGQGLQFLFEYFSETQRNKGNFPGRFSGRQFSNSRSEMNVSTLELGDSALYLCASSPADARVPKTYEQYFGPGTRLTVT.